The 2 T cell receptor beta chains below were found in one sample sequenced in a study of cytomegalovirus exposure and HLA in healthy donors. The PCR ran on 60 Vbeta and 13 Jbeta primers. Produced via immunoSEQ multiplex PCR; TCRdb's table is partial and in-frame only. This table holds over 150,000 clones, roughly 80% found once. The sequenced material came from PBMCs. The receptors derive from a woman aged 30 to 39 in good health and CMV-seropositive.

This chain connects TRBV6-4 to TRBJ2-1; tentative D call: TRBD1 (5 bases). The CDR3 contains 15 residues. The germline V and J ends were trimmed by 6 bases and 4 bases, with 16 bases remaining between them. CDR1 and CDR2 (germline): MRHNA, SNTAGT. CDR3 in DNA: TGTGCCAGCAGCCTAGAAGGGGCCCATTACAATGAGCAGTTCTTC. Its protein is CASSLEGAHYNEQFF.

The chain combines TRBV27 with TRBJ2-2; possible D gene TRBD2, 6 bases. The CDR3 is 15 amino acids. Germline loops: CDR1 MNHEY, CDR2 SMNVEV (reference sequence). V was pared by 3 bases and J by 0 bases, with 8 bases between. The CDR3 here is CASSLGLANTGELFF. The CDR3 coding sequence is TGTGCCAGCAGTTTGGGACTCGCGAACACCGGGGAGCTGTTTTTT.